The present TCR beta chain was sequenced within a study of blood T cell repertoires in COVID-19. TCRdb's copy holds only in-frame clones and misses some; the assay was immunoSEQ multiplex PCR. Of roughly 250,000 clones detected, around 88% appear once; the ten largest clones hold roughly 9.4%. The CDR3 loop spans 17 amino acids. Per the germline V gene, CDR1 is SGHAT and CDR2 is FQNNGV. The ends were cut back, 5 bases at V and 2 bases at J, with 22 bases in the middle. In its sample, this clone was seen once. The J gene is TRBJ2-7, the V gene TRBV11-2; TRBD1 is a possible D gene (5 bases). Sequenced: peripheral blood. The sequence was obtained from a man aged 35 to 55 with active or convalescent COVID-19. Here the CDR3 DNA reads TGTGCCAGCAGCATTCGGACGGCAAACCAGGGAACCTACGAGCAGTACTTC. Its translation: CASSIRTANQGTYEQYF.